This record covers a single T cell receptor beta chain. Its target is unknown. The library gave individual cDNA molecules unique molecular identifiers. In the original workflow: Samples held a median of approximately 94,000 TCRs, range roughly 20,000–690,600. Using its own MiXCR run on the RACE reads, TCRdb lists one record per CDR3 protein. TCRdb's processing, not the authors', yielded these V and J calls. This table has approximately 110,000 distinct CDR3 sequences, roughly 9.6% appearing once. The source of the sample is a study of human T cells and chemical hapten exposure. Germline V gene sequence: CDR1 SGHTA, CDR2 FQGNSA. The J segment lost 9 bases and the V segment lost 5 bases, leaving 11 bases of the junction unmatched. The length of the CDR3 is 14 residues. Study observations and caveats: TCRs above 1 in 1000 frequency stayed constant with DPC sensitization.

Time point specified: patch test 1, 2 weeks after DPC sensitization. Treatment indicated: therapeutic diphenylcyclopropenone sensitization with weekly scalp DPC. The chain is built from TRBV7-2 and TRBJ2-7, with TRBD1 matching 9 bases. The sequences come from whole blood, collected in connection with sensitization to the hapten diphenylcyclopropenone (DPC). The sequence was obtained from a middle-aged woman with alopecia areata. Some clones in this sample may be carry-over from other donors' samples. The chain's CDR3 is CASSTSRDRDRQYF. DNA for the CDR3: TGTGCCAGCAGCACGTCCCGGGACAGGGACAGGCAGTACTTC.